These 21 T cell receptor beta chains were sequenced from one sample in a study of T-cell reconstitution after alpha-beta-depleted transplantation in children. The TCRbeta library incorporated unique molecular identifiers. Each CDR3 protein is one row after TCRdb ran MiXCR on the PCR reads. The sample gives around 600,000 distinct CDR3 sequences, under 30% of which show up once; about 14% is in the top ten. This specimen consisted of PBMCs, mostly from graft donor cells, obtained 360 days after TCRalphabeta/CD19-depleted stem cell transplant. The receptors stem from a boy in the first two years of life who had a stem cell transplant for acute myeloid leukemia, so the T cells may come from the graft donor.

The V call is TRBV29-1, the J call TRBJ1-2; D might be TRBD1 (5 bases). The germline CDR1 and CDR2 sequences are SQVTM and ANQGSEA. V was trimmed by 4 bases and J by 4 bases, leaving 10 bases between them. This CDR3 region has 12 residues. CDR3 sequence: CSVARGGYGYTF. The CDR3 bases are TGCAGCGTTGCCCGGGGGGGCTATGGCTACACCTTC.

The CDR3 coding sequence is TGCGCCAGCAGCTTTGTTAGCGGGGGGCAAGAGACCCAGTACTTC. Translated, it gives CASSFVSGGQETQYF. The chain has TRBV5-1 and TRBJ2-5; 10 bases are shared with TRBD2. The CDR3 spans 15 residues. The V and J ends lost 2 bases and 2 bases, in that order; junction bases with no gene match: 3. CDR1 is SGHRS, CDR2 YFSETQ, per germline.

This clonotype was recorded at least ten times. V is TRBV29-1 and J is TRBJ2-4; D possibly matches TRBD1 or TRBD2 (5 bases each). The CDR3 is 13 amino acids. Between the trimmed V and J ends, which lost 3 bases and 7 bases, there was a span of 13 bases. Germline loops: CDR1 SQVTM, CDR2 ANQGSEA. Here the CDR3 reads CSVDGRGENIQYF. The DNA of the CDR3 is TGCAGCGTTGACGGTCGAGGGGAGAACATTCAGTACTTC.

This clonotype showed up many times. The rearrangement uses TRBV10-3 and TRBJ2-7, with 7 bases that match TRBD1. Germline CDR1 and CDR2: ENHRY and SYGVKD. Trimming removed 2 bases from V and 0 bases from J; junction bases left unmatched: 1. This CDR3 has 14 amino acids. CDR3: CAISEGDSSYEQYF. CDR3 nucleotides: TGTGCCATCAGTGAGGGGGACAGCTCCTACGAGCAGTACTTC.

This clonotype appeared many times. CDR3: CASSSTSGGPIGTDTQYF. The CDR3, as DNA: TGTGCCAGCAGCTCGACTAGCGGGGGGCCTATAGGCACAGATACGCAGTATTTT. This chain uses TRBV14 with TRBJ2-3; 13 nucleotides match TRBD2. After removal of 5 bases from V and 1 base from J, the junction contained 9 bases not matched to a gene. Looked up from germline, CDR1 is SGHDN and CDR2 is FVKESK. This CDR3 is 18 amino acids long.

The table lists this clonotype with many counts. The chain recombines TRBV20-1 with TRBJ2-7, with a tentative D call TRBD1 (6 bases). V gave up 6 bases and J gave up 2 bases, with 14 bases separating them. Per germline, CDR1 DFQATT and CDR2 SNEGSKA (reference sequence). The CDR3 is made up of 13 amino acids. This CDR3 reads CSALRQATYEQYF. CDR3 coding DNA: TGCAGTGCCCTTCGACAGGCTACCTACGAGCAGTACTTC.

This clonotype was seen a few times. This chain uses TRBV1 with TRBJ2-7; TRBD1, the table's D call, was not compared with the DNA. TRBV1 is reported as a pseudogene. The CDR3 totals 14 residues. As DNA, the CDR3 is TGCACCAGCAGCCAGACAGCGACCCGGGTCGAGCAGTACGTC. Translating it yields CTSSQTATRVEQYV.

This clonotype was detected only a few times. The CDR3: CSAGDRGRETQYF. The CDR3 nucleotides read TGCAGTGCTGGGGACAGGGGGCGAGAGACCCAGTACTTC. The chain employs TRBV20-1 and TRBJ2-5, with TRBD1 matching 12 bases. The germline gives CDR1 DFQATT, CDR2 SNEGSKA (reference sequence). The CDR3 is 13 residues long. Trimming took 5 bases from V and 4 from J; bases not matched to a gene: 2.

The chain links TRBV9 to TRBJ1-2; D not resolved. Germline assignment: CDR1 SGDLS and CDR2 YYNGEE. The CDR3 runs to 12 residues. Trimming shortened V by 6 bases and J by 4 bases, and 10 bases separated the two germline ends. CDR3 nucleotide sequence: TGTGCCAGCAAGGCCCAGACCTATGGCTACACCTTC. It is translated as CASKAQTYGYTF.

This clonotype was counted between two and nine times. This chain joins TRBV20-1 and TRBJ1-6; the D gene is possibly TRBD1 (5 bases). Germline V lookup: CDR1 DFQATT, CDR2 SNEGSKA (reference sequence). The CDR3 is made up of 14 amino acids. Trimming took off 7 bases at V and 10 bases at J, with 20 bases between the two ends. CDR3 in amino acids: CSVTPREVISPLHF. DNA for the CDR3: TGCAGTGTAACCCCCAGGGAAGTCATCTCACCCCTCCACTTT.

This clonotype was recorded at least ten times. CDR3 amino acids: CATSRGASPTNTGELFF. The CDR3 DNA follows: TGTGCCACCAGCAGAGGAGCCTCGCCCACGAACACCGGGGAGCTGTTTTTT. The V gene is TRBV15, the J gene TRBJ2-2; no definite D call. CDR1 LNHNV and CDR2 YYDKDF come from the germline V gene (reference sequence). Trimming removed 1 base at V and 0 bases at J, with 12 bases between. The CDR3 extends over 17 amino acids.

This clonotype occurred a few times. The V and J genes are TRBV4-3 and TRBJ2-1; D call uncertain. The ends were cut back, 1 base at V and 0 bases at J, with 7 bases in the middle. The CDR3 covers 15 residues. CDR1 and CDR2 from the germline V gene are LGHNA and YSLEER. The DNA of the CDR3 is TGCGCCAGCAGCCAAGCTGATAGCTCCTACAATGAGCAGTTCTTC. It translates to CASSQADSSYNEQFF.

The table lists this clonotype with many counts. V and J are TRBV20-1 and TRBJ2-2; possibly TRBD1 for D (5 bases). V lost 2 bases, J lost 5 bases, and 15 bases lay in between. Germline V gives CDR1 DFQATT, CDR2 SNEGSKA (reference sequence). CDR3 length equals 15 residues. CDR3 bases: TGCAGTGCTAGATTAGCAGGGCGATCTACCGGGGAGCTGTTTTTT. Amino acid sequence: CSARLAGRSTGELFF.

This clonotype has at least ten counts. The genes are TRBV29-1 and TRBJ2-3, with 8 bases that match TRBD1. The CDR3 is 13 amino acids. Germline values: CDR1 SQVTM, CDR2 ANQGSEA. The ends lost 4 bases at V and 8 bases at J; junction bases unmatched: 8. The chain's CDR3 is CSVASGGGGTQYF. The CDR3 nucleotides read TGCAGCGTTGCGTCAGGGGGCGGAGGTACGCAGTATTTT.

The chain employs TRBV20-1 and TRBJ1-2; no clear D. The CDR3 is made up of 14 amino acids. The germline V gene encodes CDR1 DFQATT and CDR2 SNEGSKA (reference sequence). The V end was cut by 0 bases, the J end by 7 bases, with 15 bases between. The CDR3 DNA follows: TGCAGTGCTAGAGATCTCGGGGAGGTACCTGGCTACACCTTC. Its protein is CSARDLGEVPGYTF.

Ten or more counts support this clonotype. V is TRBV12-3 or TRBV12-4 and J is TRBJ2-2; D tentatively reads TRBD1 or TRBD2 (5 bases each). The V gene lost 2 bases and the J gene lost 6 bases, with 16 bases spanning the gap. The CDR3 totals 16 residues. The CDR3 sequence is CASSLNGRVGAGELFF. The CDR3 nucleotides are TGTGCCAGCAGTTTAAATGGCAGGGTGGGAGCCGGGGAGCTGTTTTTT.

Turning to this clonotype: Being one base from a much bigger clone, this may be a read error. The chain couples TRBV28 to TRBJ2-7; D may match TRBD1 or TRBD2 (5 bases each). The CDR3 length is 16 residues. V lost 4 bases and J 0 bases, leaving 16 bases between the germline ends. CDR1 MDHEN and CDR2 SYDVKM come from the germline V gene. The CDR3 here is CASSSGPTESSYEQYF. The CDR3, as DNA: TGTGCCAGCAGTTCGGGACCGACGGAAAGCTCCTACGAGCAGTACTTC.

In this sample, this clonotype turned up many times. The CDR3 coding sequence is TGTGCCAGCACCGGGACAGGGGGCTGGGAGCAGTTCTTC. It translates to CASTGTGGWEQFF. V usage is TRBV19 and J usage is TRBJ2-1; TRBD1 matches at 12 bases. CDR1 and CDR2 from the germline V gene are LNHDA and SQIVND (reference sequence). This CDR3 is 13 amino acids long. V lost 9 bases and J lost 10; bases outside the gene matches: 7.

The rearrangement uses TRBV7-3 and TRBJ2-3; D may match TRBD1 or TRBD2 (7 bases each). The V gene lost 5 bases and the J gene lost 1 base, with 16 bases spanning the gap. The CDR3 consists of 16 residues. The germline gives CDR1 SGHTA, CDR2 FQGTGA. CDR3: CASSLGLDRGTDTQYF. The CDR3 nucleotides read TGTGCCAGCAGCCTCGGACTAGACAGGGGCACAGATACGCAGTATTTT. Together with reference TRBV7-3 and TRBJ2-3, the CDR3 gives the full variable domain: GAGVSQTPSNKVTEKGKYVELRCDPISGHTALYWYRQSLGQGPEFLIYFQGTGAADDSGLPNDRFFAVRPEGSVSTLKIQRTERGDSAVYLCASSLGLDRGTDTQYFGPGTRLTVL.

Many counts were recorded for this clonotype. This chain connects TRBV29-1 to TRBJ2-3, with D unclear. Germline V gene lookup returns CDR1 SQVTM and CDR2 ANQGSEA. V was cut by 0 bases and J by 2 bases, with 6 bases left in between. There are 13 residues in the CDR3. This CDR3 is CSVEDPYTDTQYF. For the CDR3, the DNA is TGCAGCGTTGAAGACCCCTACACAGATACGCAGTATTTT.

This clonotype has at least ten counts. The chain joins TRBV28 to TRBJ2-7; TRBD1 or TRBD2 may be the D gene (7 bases each). Germline loops: CDR1 MDHEN, CDR2 SYDVKM. V lost 6 bases and J 0 bases, leaving 12 bases between the germline ends. CDR3 length: 14 amino acids. CDR3 nucleotides: TGTGCCAGCAGCCGGGGGGACAGCTCCTACGAGCAGTACGTC. Its protein is CASSRGDSSYEQYV.